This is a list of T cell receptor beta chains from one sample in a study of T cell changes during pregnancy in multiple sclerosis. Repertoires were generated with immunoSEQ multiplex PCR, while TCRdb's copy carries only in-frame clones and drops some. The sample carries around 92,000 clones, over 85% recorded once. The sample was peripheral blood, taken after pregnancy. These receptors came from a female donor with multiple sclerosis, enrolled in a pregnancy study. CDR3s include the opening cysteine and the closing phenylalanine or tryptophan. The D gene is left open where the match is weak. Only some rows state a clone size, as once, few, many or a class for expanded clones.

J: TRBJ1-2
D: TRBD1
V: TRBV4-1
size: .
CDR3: CASSQSGTAYNYGYTF
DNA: TGCGCCAGCAGCCAGAGTGGGACAGCCTATAACTATGGCTACACCTTC

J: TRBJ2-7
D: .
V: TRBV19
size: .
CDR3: CASSTFRVSGLGEQYF
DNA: TGTGCCAGTAGTACGTTCCGGGTCTCCGGATTAGGAGAGCAGTACTTC

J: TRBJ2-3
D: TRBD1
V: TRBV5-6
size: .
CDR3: CASSLGGGGTDTQYF
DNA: TGTGCCAGCAGCTTGGGAGGGGGCGGCACAGATACGCAGTATTTT

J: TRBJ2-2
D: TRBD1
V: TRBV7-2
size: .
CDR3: CASSLEPGQGTTGELFF
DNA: TGTGCCAGCAGCTTAGAGCCGGGACAGGGGACCACCGGGGAGCTGTTTTTT

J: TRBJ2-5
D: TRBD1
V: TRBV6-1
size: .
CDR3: CASTQGAQVKTQYF
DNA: TGTGCCAGCACTCAGGGGGCGCAGGTTAAGACCCAGTACTTC

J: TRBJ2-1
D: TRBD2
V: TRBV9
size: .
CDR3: CASNSGLAKNNEQFF
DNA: TGTGCCAGCAACTCAGGACTAGCGAAAAACAATGAGCAGTTCTTC

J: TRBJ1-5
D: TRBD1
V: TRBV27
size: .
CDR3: CASSARQGAKGWNQPQHF
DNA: TGTGCCAGCAGTGCCCGACAGGGGGCTAAGGGATGGAATCAGCCCCAGCATTTT

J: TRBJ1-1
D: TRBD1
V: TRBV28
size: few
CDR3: CASSETGQGDTEAFF
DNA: TGTGCCAGCAGTGAAACCGGACAGGGGGACACTGAAGCTTTCTTT

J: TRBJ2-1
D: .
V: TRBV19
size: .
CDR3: CASSIRSDEQFF
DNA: TGTGCCAGTAGTATACGTTCGGATGAGCAGTTCTTC

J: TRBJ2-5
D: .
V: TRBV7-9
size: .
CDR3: CASSLGGGLLQETQYF
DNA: TGTGCCAGCAGCTTAGGCGGTGGACTACTCCAAGAGACCCAGTACTTC

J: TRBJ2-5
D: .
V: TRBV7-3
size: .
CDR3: CASSLQGGGLGETQYF
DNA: TGTGCCAGCAGCTTGCAGGGAGGAGGATTGGGAGAGACCCAGTACTTC

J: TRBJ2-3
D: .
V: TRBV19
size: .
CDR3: CASSISSTDRLSTDTQYF
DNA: TGTGCCAGTAGTATCTCTTCCACAGACAGGTTAAGCACAGATACGCAGTATTTT

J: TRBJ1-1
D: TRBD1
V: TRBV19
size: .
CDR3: CASSINRGFTEAFF
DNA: TGTGCCAGTAGTATAAACAGGGGTTTCACTGAAGCTTTCTTT

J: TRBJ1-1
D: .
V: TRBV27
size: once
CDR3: CASSLSGGGLTEAFF
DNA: TGTGCCAGCAGTTTATCGGGGGGGGGTCTAACTGAAGCTTTCTTT

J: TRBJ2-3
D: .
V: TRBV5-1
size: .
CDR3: CASSLDASDTQYF
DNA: TGCGCCAGCAGCTTGGATGCTAGTGATACGCAGTATTTT

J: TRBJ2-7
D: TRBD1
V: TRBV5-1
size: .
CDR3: CASSPSRDRGFSDYEQYF
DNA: TGCGCCAGCAGCCCCTCCCGGGACAGGGGTTTTTCGGATTACGAGCAGTACTTC

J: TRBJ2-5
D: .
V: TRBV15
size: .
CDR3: CATSRDRGEGETQYF
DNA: TGTGCCACCAGCAGAGATAGGGGCGAAGGAGAGACCCAGTACTTC

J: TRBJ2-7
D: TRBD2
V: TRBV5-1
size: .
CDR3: CASSLGAGESEQYF
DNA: TGCGCCAGCAGCTTGGGAGCGGGAGAAAGCGAGCAGTACTTC

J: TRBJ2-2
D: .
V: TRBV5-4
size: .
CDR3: CASSLETNTGELFF
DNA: TGTGCCAGCAGCTTGGAAACAAACACCGGGGAGCTGTTTTTT

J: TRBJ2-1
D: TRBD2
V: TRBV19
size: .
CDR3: CASSIFAGLEGYNEQFF
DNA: TGTGCCAGTAGTATATTTGCGGGACTAGAAGGTTACAATGAGCAGTTCTTC

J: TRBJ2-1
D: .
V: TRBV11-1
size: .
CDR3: CASSLASSGFGEQFF
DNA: TGTGCCAGCAGCTTAGCGTCCTCGGGGTTCGGTGAGCAGTTCTTC

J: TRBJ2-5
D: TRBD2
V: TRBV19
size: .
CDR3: CASSPPWTSGTQETQYF
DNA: TGTGCCAGTAGTCCCCCCTGGACTAGCGGGACTCAAGAGACCCAGTACTTC